The present T cell receptor (beta chain) was sequenced within a study of shared clonotypes between healthy human individuals. The CDR3 contains 16 residues. The V end lost 5 bases, the J end lost 0 bases, and 14 bases lay between the germline ends. The germline CDR1 and CDR2 sequences are SGHTA and FQGNSA. Sequenced by immunoSEQ multiplex PCR; TCRdb stores in-frame clones only, minus some. The sample carries 2.5 million or so clones, around nine tenths recorded once. A remark on this clone: The target antigen is unknown.

Findings and limits, study-wide: Generation of non-shared clonotypes was less probable than generation of clonotypes shared by all four donors.

The chain joins TRBV7-2 to TRBJ1-3; a possible D gene is TRBD1 (6 bases). This clonotype was sampled from a young man in good health. The sample taken for sequencing was naive CD4+ T cells sorted from blood. Indicated subset: CD45RA+ positively selected. CDR3 bases: TGTGCCAGCAGCACCTCTAGGGGGAACTCTGGAAACACCATATATTTT. Translation: CASSTSRGNSGNTIYF.